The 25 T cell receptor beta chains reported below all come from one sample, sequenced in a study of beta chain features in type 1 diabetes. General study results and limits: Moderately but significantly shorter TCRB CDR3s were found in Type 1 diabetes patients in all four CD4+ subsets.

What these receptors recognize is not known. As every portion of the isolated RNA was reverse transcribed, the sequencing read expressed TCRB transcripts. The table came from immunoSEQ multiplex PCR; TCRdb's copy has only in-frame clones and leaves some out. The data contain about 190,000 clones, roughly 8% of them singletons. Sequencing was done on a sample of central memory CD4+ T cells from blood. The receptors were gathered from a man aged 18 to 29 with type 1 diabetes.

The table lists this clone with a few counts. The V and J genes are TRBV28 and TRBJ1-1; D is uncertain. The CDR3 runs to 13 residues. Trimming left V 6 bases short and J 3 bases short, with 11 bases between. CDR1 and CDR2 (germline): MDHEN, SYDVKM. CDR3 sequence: CASRSVEDTEAFF. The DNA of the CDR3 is TGTGCCAGCAGGTCCGTGGAGGACACTGAAGCTTTCTTT. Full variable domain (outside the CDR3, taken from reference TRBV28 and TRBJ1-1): DVKVTQSSRYLVKRTGEKVFLECVQDMDHENMFWYRQDPGLGLRLIYFSYDVKMKEKGDIPEGYSVSREKKERFSLILESASTNQTSMYLCASRSVEDTEAFFGQGTRLTVV.

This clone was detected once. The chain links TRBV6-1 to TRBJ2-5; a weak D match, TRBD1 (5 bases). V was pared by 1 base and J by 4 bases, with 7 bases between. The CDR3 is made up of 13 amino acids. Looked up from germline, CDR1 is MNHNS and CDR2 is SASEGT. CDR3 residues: CASSEETAETQYF. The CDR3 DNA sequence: TGTGCCAGCAGTGAAGAGACAGCAGAGACCCAGTACTTC.

The CDR3 DNA follows: TGCGCCAGCAGTCCCGACGGGGCTTTCTTT. It yields the protein CASSPDGAFF. The rearrangement uses TRBV23-1 and TRBJ1-1; no reliable D call. TRBV23-1 is assigned to the ORF class and has an uncertain function. Trimming cost V 4 bases and J 11 bases, with 8 bases left between them. CDR3 size: 10 residues.

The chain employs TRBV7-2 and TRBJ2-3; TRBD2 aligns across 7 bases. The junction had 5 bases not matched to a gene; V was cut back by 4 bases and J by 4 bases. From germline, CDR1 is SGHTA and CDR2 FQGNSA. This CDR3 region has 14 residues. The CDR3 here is CASSSRGEADTQYF. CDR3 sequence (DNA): TGTGCCAGCAGCTCCCGGGGGGAGGCAGATACGCAGTATTTT.

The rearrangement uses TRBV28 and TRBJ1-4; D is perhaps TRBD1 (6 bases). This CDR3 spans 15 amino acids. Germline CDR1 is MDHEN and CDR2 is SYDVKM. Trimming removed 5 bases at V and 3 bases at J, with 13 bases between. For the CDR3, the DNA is TGTGCCAGCAGTGCCCAGGGGATCGCTAATGAAAAACTGTTTTTT. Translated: CASSAQGIANEKLFF.

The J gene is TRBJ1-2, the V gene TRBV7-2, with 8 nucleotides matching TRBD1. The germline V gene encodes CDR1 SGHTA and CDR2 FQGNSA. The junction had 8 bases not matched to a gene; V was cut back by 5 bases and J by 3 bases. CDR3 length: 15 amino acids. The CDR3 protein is CASSPGQGGYYGYTF. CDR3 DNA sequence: TGTGCCAGCAGCCCCGGACAGGGCGGGTACTATGGCTACACCTTC.

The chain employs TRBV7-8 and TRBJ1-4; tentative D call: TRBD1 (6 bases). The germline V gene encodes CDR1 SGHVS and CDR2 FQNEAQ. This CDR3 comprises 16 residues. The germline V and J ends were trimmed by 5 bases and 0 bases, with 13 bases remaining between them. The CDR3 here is CASSKTGGATNEKLFF. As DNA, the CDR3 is TGTGCCAGCAGCAAGACGGGGGGCGCAACTAATGAAAAACTGTTTTTT.

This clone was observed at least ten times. The CDR3 loop reads CSVEGTGTSGSYNEQFF. The CDR3 nucleotides read TGCAGCGTTGAAGGGACCGGGACTAGCGGGTCTTACAATGAGCAGTTCTTC. The chain has TRBV29-1 and TRBJ2-1; 12 positions agree with TRBD2. Germline V gene sequence: CDR1 SQVTM, CDR2 ANQGSEA. There are 17 residues in the CDR3. Trimming cost V 1 base and J 4 bases; bases outside gene matches: 8.

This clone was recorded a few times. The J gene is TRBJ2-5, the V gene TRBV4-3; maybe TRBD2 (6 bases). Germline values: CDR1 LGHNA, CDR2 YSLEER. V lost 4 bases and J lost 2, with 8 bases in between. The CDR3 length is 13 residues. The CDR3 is CASSRGLQETQYF. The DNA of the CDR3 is TGCGCCAGCAGCCGCGGACTACAAGAGACCCAGTACTTC.

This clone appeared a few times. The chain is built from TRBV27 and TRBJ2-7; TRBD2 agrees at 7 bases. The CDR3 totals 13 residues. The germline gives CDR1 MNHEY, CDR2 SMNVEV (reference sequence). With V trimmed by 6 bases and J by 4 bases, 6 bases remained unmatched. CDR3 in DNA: TGTGCCAGCAGAAGTGGGGGGGAATACGAGCAGTACTTC. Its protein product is CASRSGGEYEQYF.

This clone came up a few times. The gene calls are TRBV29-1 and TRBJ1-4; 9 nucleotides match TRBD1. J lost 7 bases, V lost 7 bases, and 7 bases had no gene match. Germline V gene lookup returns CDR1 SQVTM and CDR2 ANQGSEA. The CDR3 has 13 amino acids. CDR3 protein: CSAAGQGGEKLFF. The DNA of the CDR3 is TGCAGCGCGGCGGGACAGGGAGGTGAAAAACTGTTTTTT.

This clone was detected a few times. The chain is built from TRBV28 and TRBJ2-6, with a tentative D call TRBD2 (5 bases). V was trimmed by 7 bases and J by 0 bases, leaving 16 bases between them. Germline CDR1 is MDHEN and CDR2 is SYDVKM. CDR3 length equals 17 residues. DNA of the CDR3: TGTGCCAGCACCAATATGGTTGGGAGCTCTGGGGCCAACGTCCTGACTTTC. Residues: CASTNMVGSSGANVLTF.

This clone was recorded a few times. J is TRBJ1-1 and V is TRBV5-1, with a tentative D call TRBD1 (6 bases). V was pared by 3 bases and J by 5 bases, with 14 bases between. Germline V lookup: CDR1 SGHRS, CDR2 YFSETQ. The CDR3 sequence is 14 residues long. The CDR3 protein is CASSWGGARTEAFF. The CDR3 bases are TGCGCCAGCAGCTGGGGGGGGGCGCGGACTGAAGCTTTCTTT.

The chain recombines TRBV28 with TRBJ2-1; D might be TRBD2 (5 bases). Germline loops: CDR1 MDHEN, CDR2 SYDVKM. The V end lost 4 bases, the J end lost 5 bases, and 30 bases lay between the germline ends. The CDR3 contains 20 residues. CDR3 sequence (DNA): TGTGCCAGCAGTTCCTACCTCGCGGATGCTCGAGGGCTTTATAACAATGAGCAGTTCTTC. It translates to CASSSYLADARGLYNNEQFF.

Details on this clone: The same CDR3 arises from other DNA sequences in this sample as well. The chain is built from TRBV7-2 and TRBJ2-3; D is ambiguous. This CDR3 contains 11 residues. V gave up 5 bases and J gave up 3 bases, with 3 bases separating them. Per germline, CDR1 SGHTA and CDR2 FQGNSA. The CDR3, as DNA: TGTGCCAGCAGCCTAACAGATACGCAGTATTTT. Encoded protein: CASSLTDTQYF.

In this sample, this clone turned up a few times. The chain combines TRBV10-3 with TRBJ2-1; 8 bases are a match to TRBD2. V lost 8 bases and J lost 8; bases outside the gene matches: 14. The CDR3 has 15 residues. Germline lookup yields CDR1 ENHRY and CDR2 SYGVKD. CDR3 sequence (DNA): TGTGCCATCGCCGCCGGGACTAGGACAGCGGATGAGCAGTTCTTC. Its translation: CAIAAGTRTADEQFF.

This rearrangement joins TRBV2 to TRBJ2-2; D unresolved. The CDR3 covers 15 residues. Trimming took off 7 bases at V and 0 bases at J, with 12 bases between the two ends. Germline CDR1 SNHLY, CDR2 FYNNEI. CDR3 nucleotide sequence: TGTGCCAGCACGGCAGGCCGCGCGAACACCGGGGAGCTGTTTTTT. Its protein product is CASTAGRANTGELFF.

CDR3 coding DNA: TGTGCCAGCAGAAAGAGACGGGGCCAAGAGACCCAGTACTTC. Translation gives CASRKRRGQETQYF. The rearrangement uses TRBV28 and TRBJ2-5; tentatively, D is TRBD2 (5 bases). The CDR3 runs 14 residues. The V gene lost 6 bases and the J gene lost 1 base, with 12 bases spanning the gap. CDR1 MDHEN and CDR2 SYDVKM come from the germline V gene.

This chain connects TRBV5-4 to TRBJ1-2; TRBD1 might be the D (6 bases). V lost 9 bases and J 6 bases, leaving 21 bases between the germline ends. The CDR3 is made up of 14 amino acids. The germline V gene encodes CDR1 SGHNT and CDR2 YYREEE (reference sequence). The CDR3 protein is CATLSRAGADGYTF. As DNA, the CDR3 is TGTGCCACATTGTCCCGGGCAGGGGCTGATGGCTACACCTTC.

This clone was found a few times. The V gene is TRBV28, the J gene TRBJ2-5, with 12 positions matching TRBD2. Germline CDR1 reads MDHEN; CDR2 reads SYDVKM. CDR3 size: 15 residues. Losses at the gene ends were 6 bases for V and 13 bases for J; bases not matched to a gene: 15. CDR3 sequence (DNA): TGTGCCAGCAGGCTAGCGACTAGCGGGAGTCCAACAGGGTACTTC. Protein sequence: CASRLATSGSPTGYF. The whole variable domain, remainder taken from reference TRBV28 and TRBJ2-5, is DVKVTQSSRYLVKRTGEKVFLECVQDMDHENMFWYRQDPGLGLRLIYFSYDVKMKEKGDIPEGYSVSREKKERFSLILESASTNQTSMYLCASRLATSGSPTGYFGPGTRLLVL.

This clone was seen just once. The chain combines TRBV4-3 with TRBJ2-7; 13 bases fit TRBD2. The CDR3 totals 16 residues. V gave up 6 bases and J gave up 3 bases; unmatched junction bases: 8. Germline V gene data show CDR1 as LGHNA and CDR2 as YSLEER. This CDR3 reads CASSRGLAGTYYEQYF. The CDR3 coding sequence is TGCGCCAGCAGTCGGGGACTAGCGGGGACATACTACGAGCAGTACTTC.

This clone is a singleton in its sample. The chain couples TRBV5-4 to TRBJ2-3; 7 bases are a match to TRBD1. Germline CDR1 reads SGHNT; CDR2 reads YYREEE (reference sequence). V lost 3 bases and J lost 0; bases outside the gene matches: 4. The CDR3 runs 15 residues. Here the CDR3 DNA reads TGTGCCAGCAGCTGGTGGGACAGAAGCACAGATACGCAGTATTTT. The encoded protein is CASSWWDRSTDTQYF.

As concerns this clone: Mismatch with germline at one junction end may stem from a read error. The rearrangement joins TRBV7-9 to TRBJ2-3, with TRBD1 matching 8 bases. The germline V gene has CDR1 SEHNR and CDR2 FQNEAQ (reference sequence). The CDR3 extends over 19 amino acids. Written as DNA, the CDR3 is TGTGCCAGCAGCCTAGCGAACAAAGCGACAGGGGAGGACCGAGATACGCAGTATTTT. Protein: CASSLANKATGEDRDTQYF. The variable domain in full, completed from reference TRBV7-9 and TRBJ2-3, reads DTGVSQNPRHKITKRGQNVTFRCDPISEHNRLYWYRQTLGQGPEFLTYFQNEAQLEKSRLLSDRFSAERPKGSFSTLEIQRTEQGDSAMYLCASSLANKATGEDRDTQYFGPGTRLTVL.

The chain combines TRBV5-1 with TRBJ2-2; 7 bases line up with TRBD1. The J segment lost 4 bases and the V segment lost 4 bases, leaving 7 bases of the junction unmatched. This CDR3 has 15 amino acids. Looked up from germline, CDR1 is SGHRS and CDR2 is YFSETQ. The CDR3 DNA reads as TGCGCCAGCAGCGGGTCAACAGGGGCCACCGGGGAGCTGTTTTTT. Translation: CASSGSTGATGELFF.

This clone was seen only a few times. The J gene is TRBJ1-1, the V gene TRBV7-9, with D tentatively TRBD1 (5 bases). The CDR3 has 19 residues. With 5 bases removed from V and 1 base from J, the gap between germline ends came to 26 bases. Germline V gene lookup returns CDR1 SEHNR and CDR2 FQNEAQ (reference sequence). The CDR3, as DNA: TGTGCCAGCAGCGTCACGCGTTTGATAACCGGACAATCGAACACTGAAGCTTTCTTT. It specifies CASSVTRLITGQSNTEAFF.